This T cell receptor beta chain was captured in a study of T-cell reconstitution after alpha-beta-depleted transplantation in children. Points from the study as a whole: Where alpha-beta T cells came from about two months after transplant was reportedly several hundred expanded graft clones. From surviving recipient T cells and thymic progenitors came the high day-60 TCRbeta diversity observed in some patients. A year post-transplant, T-cell counts and diversity derived mostly from newly produced T cells.

Per the germline V gene, CDR1 is SQVTM and CDR2 is ANQGSEA. Trimming left V 4 bases short and J 9 bases short, with 12 bases between. The CDR3 is made up of 11 amino acids. This clonotype was seen a few times. Its antigen is unidentified. Preparing the TCRbeta library involved the use of unique molecular identifiers. TCRdb called the PCR reads again in MiXCR, with one record for every CDR3 protein. The table lists approximately 520,000 distinct CDR3 sequences, about an eighth of them singletons, with 14% in the top ten. The gene calls are TRBV29-1 and TRBJ1-2, with no clear D. The origin of this receptor is a female patient aged 2-15 years who had a stem cell transplant for aplastic anemia, so the T cells may come from the graft donor. Sequences were derived from PBMCs, mostly from graft donor cells, sampled 180 days after TCRalphabeta/CD19-depleted stem cell transplant. DNA for the CDR3: TGCAGCGTTGTCGGGAGTTTGAGCTACACCTTC. Translated: CSVVGSLSYTF.